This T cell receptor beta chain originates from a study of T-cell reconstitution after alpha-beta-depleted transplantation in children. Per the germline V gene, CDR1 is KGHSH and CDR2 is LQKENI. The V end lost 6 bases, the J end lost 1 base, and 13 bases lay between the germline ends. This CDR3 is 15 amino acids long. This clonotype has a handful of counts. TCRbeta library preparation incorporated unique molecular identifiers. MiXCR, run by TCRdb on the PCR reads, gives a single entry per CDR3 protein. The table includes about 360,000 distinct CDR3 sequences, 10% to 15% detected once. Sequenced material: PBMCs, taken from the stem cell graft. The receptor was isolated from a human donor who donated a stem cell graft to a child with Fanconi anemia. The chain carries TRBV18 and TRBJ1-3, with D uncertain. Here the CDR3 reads CASSPFRESGNTIYF. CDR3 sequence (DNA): TGTGCCAGCTCCCCCTTTCGGGAGTCTGGAAACACCATATATTTT. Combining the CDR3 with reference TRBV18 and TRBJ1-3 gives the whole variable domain NAGVMQNPRHLVRRRGQEARLRCSPMKGHSHVYWYRQLPEEGLKFMVYLQKENIIDESGMPKERFSAEFPKEGPSILRIQQVVRGDSAAYFCASSPFRESGNTIYFGEGSWLTVV.